The entry that follows covers one TCR beta chain sequence. Antigen unknown. Other DNA sequences in this specimen translate into the identical CDR3. Repertoires were generated with immunoSEQ multiplex PCR, while TCRdb's copy carries only in-frame clones and drops some. Of 100,000 to 150,000 clones in the sample, 70% to 90% were seen once. This sample was included in a study of T cell responses to AZD1222 COVID-19 vaccine. The study, taken as a whole, reports: Donors were chiefly white British, with a greater number of females, and clonal diversity was perhaps underestimated. With dominance at 160-218 and 743-854, vaccine-associated CD4 TCRs spanned spike. Close to half of all spike-specific TCRs reportedly target regions of the variants that are unmutated. Two AZD1222 administrations were followed by greater Spike-specific TCR breadth and depth.

V gave up 3 bases and J gave up 4 bases; unmatched junction bases: 1. This CDR3 contains 13 residues. Germline V gene data show CDR1 as LNHDA and CDR2 as SQIVND (reference sequence). The chain combines TRBV19 with TRBJ1-2; 8 bases match TRBD1. The source of this sequence is an adult in good health. The sample in question was peripheral blood, obtained on day 0 of AZD1222 vaccination. The CDR3: CASSITGGYGYTF. The CDR3 nucleotides read TGTGCCAGTAGTATTACAGGGGGCTATGGCTACACCTTC.